A single sample is the source of the 13 T cell receptor beta chains below, sequenced in a study of cytomegalovirus exposure and HLA in healthy donors. Primers included in the PCR were 60 Vbeta and 13 Jbeta primers. This table comes from immunoSEQ multiplex PCR, and its TCRdb copy is limited to in-frame clones, with some not included. The sample includes 130,000 to 150,000 clones, 73% seen only once; the top ten take about an eighth. Sample: PBMCs. These TCRs come from a human donor in good health.

The genes are TRBV6-5 and TRBJ2-1; TRBD2 aligns across 9 bases. CDR3 length: 15 residues. Germline V gene data show CDR1 as MNHEY and CDR2 as SVGAGI. V shed 9 bases and J 7 bases; nucleotides not matched to a gene: 13. The CDR3 bases are TGTGCCAGTTCAACGGGGCTAGCGGGGAGAAATGAGCAGTTCTTC. Translating gives CASSTGLAGRNEQFF.

The rearrangement joins TRBV28 to TRBJ1-3, with a possible D match to TRBD1 (5 bases). Trimming removed 5 bases at V and 0 bases at J, with 11 bases between. In germline, CDR1 is MDHEN, CDR2 SYDVKM. The CDR3 length is 15 residues. DNA for the CDR3: TGTGCCAGCAGTCCCTCTGGGGCCTCTGGAAACACCATATATTTT. It specifies CASSPSGASGNTIYF.

This chain uses TRBV14 with TRBJ2-3, with TRBD2 matching 7 bases. The CDR3 extends over 17 amino acids. V trimming: 4 bases; J trimming: 3 bases; junction bases outside the gene matches: 13. CDR1 SGHDN and CDR2 FVKESK come from the germline V gene. The CDR3 nucleotides read TGTGCCAGCAGCCTACTTCTGGGAGCGGGAAAGACAGATACGCAGTATTTT. Translated: CASSLLLGAGKTDTQYF.

This clone was observed once. The chain uses TRBV11-3 and TRBJ1-1; 8 positions match TRBD1. V trimming: 9 bases; J trimming: 3 bases; junction bases outside the gene matches: 15. This CDR3 is built from 16 residues. Germline V CDR1 and CDR2: SGHNT, YENEEA. The CDR3 loop reads CARKLPGGGWYTEAFF. As DNA, the CDR3 is TGTGCCAGGAAGCTCCCAGGGGGCGGTTGGTACACTGAAGCTTTCTTT.

The chain has TRBV19 and TRBJ1-3, with 7 bases fitting TRBD1. The J segment lost 0 bases and the V segment lost 3 bases, leaving 5 bases of the junction unmatched. The CDR3 extends over 16 amino acids. Germline V gene data show CDR1 as LNHDA and CDR2 as SQIVND (reference sequence). The CDR3 coding sequence is TGTGCCAGTAGTATCGGACAGGTCCTCTCTGGAAACACCATATATTTT. Translated, it gives CASSIGQVLSGNTIYF.

This chain links TRBV27 with TRBJ2-3, with D possibly matching TRBD1 (5 bases). Trimming shortened V by 6 bases and J by 7 bases, and 14 bases separated the two germline ends. Germline CDR1 is MNHEY and CDR2 is SMNVEV (reference sequence). The CDR3 sequence is 13 residues long. The CDR3 DNA follows: TGTGCCAGCAGCCACCCAGGGCTGAATACGCAGTATTTT. It codes for CASSHPGLNTQYF.

V usage is TRBV18 and J usage is TRBJ1-1; 7 bases line up with TRBD1. The germline V gene has CDR1 KGHSH and CDR2 LQKENI. J gave up 5 bases and V 4 bases, and 4 bases lay outside the gene matches. CDR3 size: 13 residues. In nucleotides, the CDR3 is TGTGCCAGCTCACGGGCAGGGGGAACTGAAGCTTTCTTT. Translated: CASSRAGGTEAFF.

As to this clone: Other DNA variants within this sample encode the same CDR3. The chain uses TRBV11-2 and TRBJ2-7; tentatively, D is TRBD1 (6 bases). The CDR3 sequence is 12 residues long. Trimming cost V 5 bases and J 3 bases, with 8 bases left between them. In germline, CDR1 is SGHAT, CDR2 FQNNGV. CDR3 DNA: TGTGCCAGCAGCCAGGACAGCTACGAGCAGTACTTC. This gives the protein CASSQDSYEQYF.

The chain recombines TRBV28 with TRBJ1-4; no reliable D call. The CDR3 covers 11 residues. With 2 bases removed from V and 10 bases from J, the gap between germline ends came to 5 bases. CDR1 is MDHEN and CDR2 is SYDVKM in the germline V gene. The CDR3: CASSLRGKLFF. In DNA form, the CDR3 reads TGTGCCAGCAGTTTACGGGGAAAACTGTTTTTT.

This chain uses TRBV19 with TRBJ2-1; D is undetermined. Germline V gene data show CDR1 as LNHDA and CDR2 as SQIVND (reference sequence). The V gene lost 0 bases and the J gene lost 4 bases, with 10 bases spanning the gap. The CDR3 is made up of 15 amino acids. The CDR3 DNA is TGTGCCAGTAGTATAGATCCCCCCAAATACAATGAGCAGTTCTTC. This codes for CASSIDPPKYNEQFF.

The V gene is TRBV28, the J gene TRBJ1-2; 12 positions agree with TRBD1. Germline values: CDR1 MDHEN, CDR2 SYDVKM. The V and J ends lost 4 bases and 2 bases, in that order; junction bases with no gene match: 8. CDR3 length: 17 residues. CDR3 residues: CASSSPVGQGANYGYTF. The CDR3 DNA sequence: TGTGCCAGCAGTTCCCCCGTGGGACAGGGGGCAAACTATGGCTACACCTTC.

This chain uses TRBV4-1 with TRBJ1-5, with D unresolved. The CDR3 totals 15 residues. Trimming stripped 0 bases from V and 3 bases from J, with 9 bases between. CDR1 MGHRA and CDR2 YSYEKL come from the germline V gene. DNA of the CDR3: TGCGCCAGCAGCCAAGAATGGGGAGACAATCAGCCCCAGCATTTT. Translation gives CASSQEWGDNQPQHF.

The rearrangement uses TRBV18 and TRBJ1-2, with D unclear. Germline CDR1 reads KGHSH; CDR2 reads LQKENI. Trimming took off 5 bases at V and 6 bases at J, with 13 bases between the two ends. The length of the CDR3 is 13 residues. CDR3 loop: CASSSTYSDGYTF. CDR3 sequence (DNA): TGTGCCAGCTCATCGACCTACAGTGATGGCTACACCTTC.